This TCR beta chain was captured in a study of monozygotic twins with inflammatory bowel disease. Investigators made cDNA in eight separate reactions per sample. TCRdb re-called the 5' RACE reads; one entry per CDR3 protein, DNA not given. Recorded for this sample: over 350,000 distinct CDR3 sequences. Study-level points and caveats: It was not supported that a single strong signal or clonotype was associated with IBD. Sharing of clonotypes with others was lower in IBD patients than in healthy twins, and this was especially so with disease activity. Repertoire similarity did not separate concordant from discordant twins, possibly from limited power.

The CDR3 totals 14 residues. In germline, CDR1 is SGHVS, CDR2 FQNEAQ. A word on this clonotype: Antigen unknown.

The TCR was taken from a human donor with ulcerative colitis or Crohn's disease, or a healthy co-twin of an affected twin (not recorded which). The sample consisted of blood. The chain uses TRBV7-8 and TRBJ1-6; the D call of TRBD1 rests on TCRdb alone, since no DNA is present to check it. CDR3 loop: CASSFPYGGSPLHF.